This TCR beta chain derives from a study of cytomegalovirus exposure and HLA in healthy donors. This CDR3 region has 14 residues. V shed 4 bases and J shed 2 bases, with 13 bases lying between them. The germline V gene encodes CDR1 SGHDT and CDR2 YYEEEE. In the PCR, 60 Vbeta and 13 Jbeta primers were used. Produced via immunoSEQ multiplex PCR; TCRdb's table is partial and in-frame only. The data hold approximately 150,000 clones, with approximately 80% observed a single time. This chain joins TRBV5-6 and TRBJ2-7, with TRBD1 as a possible D gene (5 bases). Sequencing was done on a sample of PBMCs. The source is a man aged 40-49 years in good health and CMV-seropositive. DNA of the CDR3: TGTGCCAGCAGCGTACAGGTTTTAGCCTACGAGCAGTACTTC. Residues: CASSVQVLAYEQYF.